The source of this TCR beta chain is a study of blood T cell repertoires in COVID-19 (dated by TCRdb to 2018 to 2021). Background for the entire study: Samples from collaborators originated in the United States, Italy and Spain and spanned both the acute and convalescent phases of COVID-19. The material from the prospective study consisted of cDNA or gDNA derived from T cells, B-cell-depleted T cells, or PBMCs. The dataset comprised deeply sampled blood TCRbeta repertoires from subjects exposed to, actively infected with, or recovered from COVID-19. A freely available public database, intended as a resource for researchers studying the immune response to SARS-CoV-2, is where the repertoires were released. The samples were drawn from two sources: the first 160 participants of the ongoing ImmuneRACE study, and over 950 subjects contributed by 6 global collaborators. A de-identified subject ID, COVID-19 status, age in years and sex were almost always included in the sample metadata. HLA class I and class II types, where available, came from metadata supplied by the sample provider rather than from assay-based typing. Overall study outcomes, separate from this receptor: The amount of clinical and demographic metadata varied by source and participant and was provided uncurated.

Participants in the prospective study were enrolled through a virtual design, were aged roughly 18 to 100 years, and lived in fewer than 30 United States geographic areas. In the prospective study, participants were assigned to cohorts based on the clinical history participants reported in a screening survey and a study questionnaire. Recovered participants in ImmuneRACE Cohort 3 were defined as having two consecutive negative NP/OP PCR tests, clearance from a healthcare professional, or resolution of symptoms. In the prospective study, whole blood, serum and a nasopharyngeal or oropharyngeal swab were collected from each participant by mobile phlebotomists. Additional blood draws and questionnaires over an approximately 2-month period could optionally be provided by prospective study participants. Before DNA extraction, prospective study blood samples were shipped either frozen or at room temperature.

In this sample, this clone turned up a few times. The antigen it binds to is not known. Per-base quality was not reported, and no clone a single base away is much larger than it. The CDR3 sequence holds 17 residues, the cysteine and phenylalanine included. Just the 51-base CDR3 DNA is kept, in frame starting at base 1. CDR1 and CDR2 are drawn from the germline V gene: SGDLS, YYNGEE. Relative to germline, V is 0 bases shorter and J is 3 bases shorter, with 18 bases between their ends. TCRbeta CDR3 regions were amplified from genomic DNA using the immunoSEQ Assay, a bias-controlled multiplex PCR. As for the authors' bioinformatics: Within the assay, amplification of reference gene primers was used to estimate how many nucleated cells each sample contained. To quantify the absolute abundance of each unique TCRbeta CDR3 rearrangement, sequence reads were collapsed and filtered. For each sample, productive Simpson clonality was calculated by taking the square root of Simpson's diversity index across productive rearrangements. Drawn from immuneACCESS, this table holds only the in-frame rearrangements with V and J called that TCRdb kept. Clones are partly lost; checked studies trace under half to an unresolved V gene and leave the rest unexplained. The V and J calls and clone size come from that table; D and trimming were worked out from the DNA. For this sample there are about 310,000 clones; roughly 87% appear just once. In total, the top ten clones hold 8% to 9% of the sample.

Sequences were obtained from PBMCs or T cells enriched from blood (not recorded which). This receptor was taken from a young woman who had recovered from COVID-19. The chain couples TRBV9 to TRBJ1-1, with TRBD1 tentatively as D gene (6 bases match). The base sequence is TGTGCCAGCAGCGTAGTGGGGGGGCTGCTTGGGGACACTGAAGCTTTCTTT. Its coded protein is CASSVVGGLLGDTEAFF.